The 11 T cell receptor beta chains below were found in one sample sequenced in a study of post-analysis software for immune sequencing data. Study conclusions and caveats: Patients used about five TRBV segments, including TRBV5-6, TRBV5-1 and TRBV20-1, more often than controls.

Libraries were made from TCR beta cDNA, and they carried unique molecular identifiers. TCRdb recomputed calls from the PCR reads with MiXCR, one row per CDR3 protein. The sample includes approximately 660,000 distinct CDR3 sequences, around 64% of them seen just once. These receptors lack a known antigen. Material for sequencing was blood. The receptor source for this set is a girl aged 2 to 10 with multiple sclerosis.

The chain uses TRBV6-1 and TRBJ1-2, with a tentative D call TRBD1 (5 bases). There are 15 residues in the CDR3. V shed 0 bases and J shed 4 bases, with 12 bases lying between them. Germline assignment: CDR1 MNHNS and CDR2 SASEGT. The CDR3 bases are TGTGCCAGCAGTGAAGCTGGCAGGGCCGGCTATGGCTACACCTTC. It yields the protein CASSEAGRAGYGYTF.

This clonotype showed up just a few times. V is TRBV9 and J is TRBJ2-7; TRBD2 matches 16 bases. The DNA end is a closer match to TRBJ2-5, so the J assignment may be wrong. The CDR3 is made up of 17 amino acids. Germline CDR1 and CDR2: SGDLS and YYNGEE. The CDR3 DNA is TGTGCCAGCAGCATTGGGACTAGCGGGAGGGCCGGGGAGACCCAGTACTTC. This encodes CASSIGTSGRAGETQYF.

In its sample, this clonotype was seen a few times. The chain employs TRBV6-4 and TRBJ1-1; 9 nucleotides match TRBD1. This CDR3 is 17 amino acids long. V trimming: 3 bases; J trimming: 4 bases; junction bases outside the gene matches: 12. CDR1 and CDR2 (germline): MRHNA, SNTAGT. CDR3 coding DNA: TGTGCCAGCAGTGAAGTAGGGACAGGGTGGTTGGGCACTGAAGCTTTCTTT. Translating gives CASSEVGTGWLGTEAFF.

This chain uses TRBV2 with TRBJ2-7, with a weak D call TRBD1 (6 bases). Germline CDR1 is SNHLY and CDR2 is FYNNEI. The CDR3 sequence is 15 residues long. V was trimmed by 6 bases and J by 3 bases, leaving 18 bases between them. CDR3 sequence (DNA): TGTGCCAGCAGCACAGGACAGCCCGGAAGCTACGAGCAGTACTTC. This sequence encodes CASSTGQPGSYEQYF. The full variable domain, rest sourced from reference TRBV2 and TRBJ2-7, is EPEVTQTPSHQVTQMGQEVILRCVPISNHLYFYWYRQILGQKVEFLVSFYNNEISEKSEIFDDQFSVERPDGSNFTLKIRSTKLEDSAMYFCASSTGQPGSYEQYFGPGTRLTVT.

In DNA form, the CDR3 reads TGCAGTGGGAGGGGGCCCTCCTACGAGCAGTACTTC. Residues: CSGRGPSYEQYF. V usage is TRBV20-1 and J usage is TRBJ2-7; D possibly corresponds to TRBD1 (7 bases). The germline V gene encodes CDR1 DFQATT and CDR2 SNEGSKA (reference sequence). Trimming cost V 7 bases and J 0 bases, with 10 bases left between them. The CDR3 extends over 12 amino acids.

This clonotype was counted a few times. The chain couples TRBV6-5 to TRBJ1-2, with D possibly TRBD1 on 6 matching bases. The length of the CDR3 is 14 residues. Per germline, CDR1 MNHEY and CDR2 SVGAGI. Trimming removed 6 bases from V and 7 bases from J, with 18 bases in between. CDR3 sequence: CASRPPTGLGGYTF. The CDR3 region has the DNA TGTGCCAGCAGGCCACCTACAGGGTTGGGTGGCTACACCTTC.

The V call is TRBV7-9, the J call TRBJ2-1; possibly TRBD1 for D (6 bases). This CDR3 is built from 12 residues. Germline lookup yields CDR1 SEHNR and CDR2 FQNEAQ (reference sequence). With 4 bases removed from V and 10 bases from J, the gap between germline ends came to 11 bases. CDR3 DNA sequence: TGTGCCAGCAGCTCTCTGGGGACAGAGCAGTTCTTC. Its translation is CASSSLGTEQFF.

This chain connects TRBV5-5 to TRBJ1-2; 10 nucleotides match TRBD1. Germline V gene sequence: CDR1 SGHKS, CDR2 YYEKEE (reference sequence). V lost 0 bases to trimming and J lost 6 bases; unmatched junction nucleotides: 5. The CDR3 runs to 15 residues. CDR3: CASSLVRDRGNGYTF. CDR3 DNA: TGTGCCAGCAGCTTGGTCCGGGACAGGGGTAATGGCTACACCTTC.

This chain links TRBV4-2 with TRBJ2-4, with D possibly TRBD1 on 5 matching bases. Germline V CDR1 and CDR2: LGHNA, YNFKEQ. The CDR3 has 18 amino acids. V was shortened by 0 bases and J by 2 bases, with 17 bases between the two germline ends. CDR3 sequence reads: CASSQDPQGRTTKNIQYF. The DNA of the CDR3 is TGTGCCAGCAGCCAAGATCCTCAGGGCCGAACCACCAAAAACATTCAGTACTTC.

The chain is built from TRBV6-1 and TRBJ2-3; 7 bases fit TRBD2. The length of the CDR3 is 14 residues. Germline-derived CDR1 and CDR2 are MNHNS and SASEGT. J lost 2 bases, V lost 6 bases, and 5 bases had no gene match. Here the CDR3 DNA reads TGTGCCAGCAGCGGAGCGGGGTCCACAGATACGCAGTATTTT. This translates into CASSGAGSTDTQYF.

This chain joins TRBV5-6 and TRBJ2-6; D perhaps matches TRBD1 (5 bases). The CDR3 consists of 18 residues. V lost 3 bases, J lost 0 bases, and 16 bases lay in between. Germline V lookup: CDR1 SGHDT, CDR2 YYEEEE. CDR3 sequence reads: CASSSGTDTASGANVLTF. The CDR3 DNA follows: TGTGCCAGCAGCTCGGGCACGGACACCGCCTCTGGGGCCAACGTCCTGACTTTC.